The rows below give T cell receptor beta chains drawn from one sample of a study of blood T cells in healthy people across ages. MiXCR was run by TCRdb on the 5' RACE reads, yielding one entry per CDR3 protein. The sample has some 1,500,000 distinct CDR3 sequences; roughly two fifths are singletons. Material for sequencing was blood. The receptors here all came from a young woman in good health. Each CDR3 is given with its conserved first and last residue. The D gene is left open where the match is weak. Some rows have no size entry. The others give once, few or many, or a class for an expanded clone.

cdr3_nt: TGCGCCAGCAGCCCCCAACCAAACAGCTACGAGCAGTACTTC; cdr3_aa: CASSPQPNSYEQYF; d_call: .; clone_size: .; v_call: TRBV4-3; j_call: TRBJ2-7
cdr3_nt: TGCAGTGCTCTAGCGGGCGAGTCAGATACGCAGTATTTT; cdr3_aa: CSALAGESDTQYF; d_call: TRBD2; clone_size: .; v_call: TRBV20-1; j_call: TRBJ2-3
cdr3_nt: TGTGCCAGCAGTTACATGGGGCGGGGGCCCAGGTCCTACAATGAGCAGTTCTTC; cdr3_aa: CASSYMGRGPRSYNEQFF; d_call: .; clone_size: .; v_call: TRBV6-2/TRBV6-3; j_call: TRBJ2-1
cdr3_nt: TGTGCCAGCAGTTACACGGACGGGTCCGAGCAGTACTTC; cdr3_aa: CASSYTDGSEQYF; d_call: .; clone_size: many; v_call: TRBV6-5; j_call: TRBJ2-7
cdr3_nt: TGTGCCAGCAGTTTATCATTTAGGGGTAGTAGCAATCAGCCCCAGCATTTT; cdr3_aa: CASSLSFRGSSNQPQHF; d_call: .; clone_size: .; v_call: TRBV27; j_call: TRBJ1-5
cdr3_nt: TGTGCCAGCAGTTTGATGTTGACCGTCCATGAAGCTTTCTTT; cdr3_aa: CASSLMLTVHEAFF; d_call: .; clone_size: once; v_call: TRBV12-3/TRBV12-4; j_call: TRBJ1-1
cdr3_nt: TGTGCCAGCAAGGGGGACTACAATGAGCAGTTCTTC; cdr3_aa: CASKGDYNEQFF; d_call: .; clone_size: .; v_call: TRBV5-5; j_call: TRBJ2-1
cdr3_nt: TGTGTCAGCAGCTTAGAGAGCGGGACGGGGTATGAGCAGTTCTTC; cdr3_aa: CVSSLESGTGYEQFF; d_call: TRBD2; clone_size: .; v_call: TRBV7-6; j_call: TRBJ2-1
cdr3_nt: TGCGCCAGCAGCTTGGACTCCACCTCGTCCTTGACCCAGTACTTC; cdr3_aa: CASSLDSTSSLTQYF; d_call: .; clone_size: .; v_call: TRBV5-1; j_call: TRBJ2-5
cdr3_nt: TGTGCCAGCACCACGACCCCGGCGGGTAATGAGCAGTACTTC; cdr3_aa: CASTTTPAGNEQYF; d_call: .; clone_size: few; v_call: TRBV7-2; j_call: TRBJ2-5
cdr3_nt: TGCAGTGCCGGTGACGGAGGTGGAAGGGCCCAGCATTTT; cdr3_aa: CSAGDGGGRAQHF; d_call: .; clone_size: .; v_call: TRBV20-1; j_call: TRBJ1-5
cdr3_nt: TGTGCCAGCAGCTTAAACGGGGCCTCCTACGAGCAGTACTTC; cdr3_aa: CASSLNGASYEQYF; d_call: .; clone_size: .; v_call: TRBV7-2; j_call: TRBJ2-7
cdr3_nt: TGTGCCAGCAGCCGAGTAGAGACCCAGTACTTC; cdr3_aa: CASSRVETQYF; d_call: .; clone_size: many; v_call: TRBV7-9; j_call: TRBJ2-5
cdr3_nt: TGTGCCCCCGGCGGGAATCAGCCCCAGCATTTT; cdr3_aa: CAPGGNQPQHF; d_call: .; clone_size: few; v_call: TRBV27; j_call: TRBJ1-5
cdr3_nt: TGCGCCAGCAGCACCGGGACAGCCGAGGCCTACGAGCAGTACTTC; cdr3_aa: CASSTGTAEAYEQYF; d_call: TRBD1; clone_size: few; v_call: TRBV5-1; j_call: TRBJ2-7
cdr3_nt: TGTGCCAGCAGCTTGGGTACCGGGACAGGGAAAAACATTCAGTACTTC; cdr3_aa: CASSLGTGTGKNIQYF; d_call: TRBD1; clone_size: .; v_call: TRBV5-5; j_call: TRBJ2-4
cdr3_nt: TGTGCCAGCAGTTGGGGACACAATCAGCCCCAGCATTTT; cdr3_aa: CASSWGHNQPQHF; d_call: .; clone_size: .; v_call: TRBV6-2/TRBV6-3; j_call: TRBJ1-5
cdr3_nt: TGTGCCAGCAGTTTACTAGGCGTGGGCAATCAGCCCCAGCATTTT; cdr3_aa: CASSLLGVGNQPQHF; d_call: .; clone_size: .; v_call: TRBV28; j_call: TRBJ1-5
cdr3_nt: TGTGCCATCAGTTGGACAGAGAACTACGAGCAGTACTTC; cdr3_aa: CAISWTENYEQYF; d_call: .; clone_size: .; v_call: TRBV10-3; j_call: TRBJ2-7
cdr3_nt: TGTGCCAGCAGTCAAGCACGGTTCGAGCAGTTCTTC; cdr3_aa: CASSQARFEQFF; d_call: .; clone_size: .; v_call: TRBV6-2/TRBV6-3; j_call: TRBJ2-1
cdr3_nt: TGTGCCAGCAGTGATTGGGACAGGCGGTATGGCTACACCTTC; cdr3_aa: CASSDWDRRYGYTF; d_call: TRBD1; clone_size: .; v_call: TRBV12-3/TRBV12-4; j_call: TRBJ1-2
cdr3_nt: TGCGCCAGCGGGAATGGGGACTTCGCCTACGAGCAGTACTTC; cdr3_aa: CASGNGDFAYEQYF; d_call: .; clone_size: .; v_call: TRBV5-1; j_call: TRBJ2-7
cdr3_nt: TGTGCCAGCAGCCAACGACTAGGAACCTACAATGAGCAGTTCTTC; cdr3_aa: CASSQRLGTYNEQFF; d_call: .; clone_size: .; v_call: TRBV3-1; j_call: TRBJ2-1
cdr3_nt: TGTGCCAGCAGCAAACTTAGCGGGGGGGTGGACAATGAGCAGTTCTTC; cdr3_aa: CASSKLSGGVDNEQFF; d_call: TRBD2; clone_size: .; v_call: TRBV7-9; j_call: TRBJ2-1
cdr3_nt: TGTGCCAGCAGGGAGACAGGGTATTTAGGCTACACCTTC; cdr3_aa: CASRETGYLGYTF; d_call: TRBD1; clone_size: few; v_call: TRBV28; j_call: TRBJ1-2
cdr3_nt: TGTGTCAGCAGCCAAGACAGGGAGAACACTGAAGCTTTCTTT; cdr3_aa: CVSSQDRENTEAFF; d_call: TRBD1; clone_size: .; v_call: TRBV7-2; j_call: TRBJ1-1
cdr3_nt: TGTGCCCTTAAGGGACCCCTAACCTACGATGAGCAGTTCTTC; cdr3_aa: CALKGPLTYDEQFF; d_call: .; clone_size: .; v_call: TRBV3-1; j_call: TRBJ2-1
cdr3_nt: TGTGCCAGCAGCGTAGGTCCTACTAGAACCGGGGAGCTGTTTTTT; cdr3_aa: CASSVGPTRTGELFF; d_call: .; clone_size: .; v_call: TRBV9; j_call: TRBJ2-2
cdr3_nt: TGCAGTGCTTTCAAGTGGGCGGGGACCGCCAACACTGAAGCTTTCTTT; cdr3_aa: CSAFKWAGTANTEAFF; d_call: .; clone_size: few; v_call: TRBV20-1; j_call: TRBJ1-1
cdr3_nt: TGTGCCAGCAGCCCTGAGCGGAGGGGAAACGAGCAGTACTTC; cdr3_aa: CASSPERRGNEQYF; d_call: .; clone_size: .; v_call: TRBV7-2; j_call: TRBJ2-7
cdr3_nt: TGCAGTGCTAGCGGGACAGTAGAGTCTCGCTACACCTTC; cdr3_aa: CSASGTVESRYTF; d_call: TRBD1; clone_size: .; v_call: TRBV20-1; j_call: TRBJ1-2
cdr3_nt: TGTGCCAGCAGCTTACGCGACCCGGGTGACAATGAGCAGTTCTTC; cdr3_aa: CASSLRDPGDNEQFF; d_call: .; clone_size: few; v_call: TRBV7-9; j_call: TRBJ2-1
cdr3_nt: TGTGCCATCAGTGAGTCCGGTGCCGGGAGCGGCACTGAAGCTTTCTTT; cdr3_aa: CAISESGAGSGTEAFF; d_call: .; clone_size: .; v_call: TRBV10-3; j_call: TRBJ1-1
cdr3_nt: TGTGCCAGCAGCTGGGCGGTCCCTAATGAAAAACTGTTTTTT; cdr3_aa: CASSWAVPNEKLFF; d_call: .; clone_size: .; v_call: TRBV11-2; j_call: TRBJ1-4
cdr3_nt: TGTGCCAGCAGAACCGGGACAGCGAACACTGAAGCTTTCTTT; cdr3_aa: CASRTGTANTEAFF; d_call: TRBD1; clone_size: few; v_call: TRBV6-5; j_call: TRBJ1-1
cdr3_nt: TGTGCCAGCGGCTCTCGCCCCAGCTCTGGGGCCAACGTCCTGACTTTC; cdr3_aa: CASGSRPSSGANVLTF; d_call: .; clone_size: .; v_call: TRBV6-2/TRBV6-3; j_call: TRBJ2-6
cdr3_nt: TGTGCCAGCAGTATTGGGGGTTTGACCGGGGAGCTGTTTTTT; cdr3_aa: CASSIGGLTGELFF; d_call: .; clone_size: .; v_call: TRBV27; j_call: TRBJ2-2
cdr3_nt: TGTGCCAGCAGCCCGGCACGAGGGTACCCCCACAATGAGCAGTTCTTC; cdr3_aa: CASSPARGYPHNEQFF; d_call: .; clone_size: .; v_call: TRBV7-9; j_call: TRBJ2-1
cdr3_nt: TGTGCCAGCAGCCTGCGACAGGGTTCGGTTGACACTGAAGCTTTCTTT; cdr3_aa: CASSLRQGSVDTEAFF; d_call: TRBD1; clone_size: .; v_call: TRBV4-2; j_call: TRBJ1-1
cdr3_nt: TGTGCCAGCAGCTCCCTGGGGGGGAGAGGGCGATACACTGAAGCTTTCTTT; cdr3_aa: CASSSLGGRGRYTEAFF; d_call: .; clone_size: .; v_call: TRBV11-2; j_call: TRBJ1-1
cdr3_nt: TGCGCCAGCAGCTTACATTCAAAGACCGAGGGTGAGCAGTTCTTC; cdr3_aa: CASSLHSKTEGEQFF; d_call: .; clone_size: once; v_call: TRBV5-1; j_call: TRBJ2-1
cdr3_nt: TGCAGTGCCACGGGACTAGCGGGAGTTAGCACAGATACGCAGTATTTT; cdr3_aa: CSATGLAGVSTDTQYF; d_call: TRBD2; clone_size: few; v_call: TRBV20-1; j_call: TRBJ2-3
cdr3_nt: TGCGCCAGCAGACAGGGACTAGCGGGAGACAATGAGCAGTTCTTC; cdr3_aa: CASRQGLAGDNEQFF; d_call: TRBD2; clone_size: many; v_call: TRBV4-1; j_call: TRBJ2-1
cdr3_nt: TGTGCCAGCAGGCCCGGGACTCCCGGGGAGCAGTACTTC; cdr3_aa: CASRPGTPGEQYF; d_call: .; clone_size: .; v_call: TRBV12-3/TRBV12-4; j_call: TRBJ2-5
cdr3_nt: TGTGCCAGCAGCCAAGATCTGGCAGGGCGGTATGGCTACACCTTC; cdr3_aa: CASSQDLAGRYGYTF; d_call: .; clone_size: .; v_call: TRBV4-2; j_call: TRBJ1-2
cdr3_nt: TGTGCCAGCAGCGTAGTCGGCTTCGTCGGCACAGATACGCAGTATTTT; cdr3_aa: CASSVVGFVGTDTQYF; d_call: .; clone_size: .; v_call: TRBV9; j_call: TRBJ2-3
cdr3_nt: TGTGCCAGTCGTTCGGGGCGAGGTGAAAAACTGTTTTTT; cdr3_aa: CASRSGRGEKLFF; d_call: .; clone_size: few; v_call: TRBV6-1; j_call: TRBJ1-4